These 31 T cell receptor beta chains were sequenced from one sample in a study of blood T cell repertoires in COVID-19. Assay used: immunoSEQ multiplex PCR; TCRdb lists only in-frame clones, some missing. This table holds more than 300,000 clones, just over 85% found once. The specimen was PBMCs or T cells enriched from blood (not recorded which). The source is a man aged 25 to 45 who had recovered from COVID-19.

This sequence joins TRBV11-2 and TRBJ2-2; D is perhaps TRBD1 (5 bases). This CDR3 is built from 18 residues. Germline CDR1 and CDR2: SGHAT and FQNNGV. V was clipped by 1 base and J by 0 bases, with 15 bases between them. Here the CDR3 reads CASSLVPRAGPNTGELFF. CDR3 nucleotides: TGTGCCAGCAGCTTAGTCCCCAGGGCTGGACCGAACACCGGGGAGCTGTTTTTT.

CDR3 bases: TGTGCCAGCAGTGAAGCGACTTGGAATCAGCCCCAGCATTTT. Its translation is CASSEATWNQPQHF. The chain is built from TRBV2 and TRBJ1-5; no firm D call. The CDR3 is made up of 14 amino acids. Trimming pared 0 bases from V and 4 bases from J, leaving 7 bases between. Germline assignment: CDR1 SNHLY and CDR2 FYNNEI. The full variable domain, rest sourced from reference TRBV2 and TRBJ1-5, is EPEVTQTPSHQVTQMGQEVILRCVPISNHLYFYWYRQILGQKVEFLVSFYNNEISEKSEIFDDQFSVERPDGSNFTLKIRSTKLEDSAMYFCASSEATWNQPQHFGDGTRLSIL.

The chain recombines TRBV28 with TRBJ2-7, with 9 bases aligning to TRBD1. Germline lookup yields CDR1 MDHEN and CDR2 SYDVKM. J gave up 3 bases and V 6 bases, and 3 bases lay outside the gene matches. The length of the CDR3 is 13 residues. CDR3 DNA: TGTGCCAGCAGCCCGGGACAGGGCTACGAGCAGTACTTC. Its protein product is CASSPGQGYEQYF.

The V gene is TRBV28, the J gene TRBJ2-1; weak D call: TRBD1 (5 bases). CDR1 and CDR2 from the germline V gene are MDHEN and SYDVKM. The V gene lost 6 bases and the J gene lost 10 bases, with 16 bases spanning the gap. This CDR3 comprises 13 residues. The CDR3 region has the DNA TGTGCCAGCAGCCCCATAGGGGCCCGAGAGCAGTTCTTC. Its translation: CASSPIGAREQFF.

The V gene is TRBV24-1, the J gene TRBJ2-2; TRBD1 matches 10 bases. CDR1 and CDR2 (germline): KGHDR, SFDVKD. This CDR3 is built from 16 residues. V was pared by 4 bases and J by 5 bases, with 6 bases of the junction left unmatched. The CDR3 region is CATSERTGGPTGELFF. DNA for the CDR3: TGTGCCACCAGTGAACGGACAGGGGGGCCGACCGGGGAGCTGTTTTTT.

The chain carries TRBV5-6 and TRBJ2-1, with D maybe TRBD1 (6 bases). The germline gives CDR1 SGHDT, CDR2 YYEEEE. V lost 2 bases to trimming and J lost 7 bases, with 16 bases between them. This CDR3 spans 15 amino acids. The CDR3 bases are TGTGCCAGCAGCTTCTGGGGGCTCCCCCTTAATGAGCAGTTCTTC. Protein: CASSFWGLPLNEQFF.

The CDR3 loop reads CASSFPRQPQHF. The CDR3, as DNA: TGTGCCAGCAGTTTTCCCAGACAGCCCCAGCATTTT. The gene calls are TRBV12-3 or TRBV12-4 and TRBJ1-5; D gene uncertain. Trimming took off 3 bases at V and 7 bases at J, with 7 bases between the two ends. The CDR3 runs to 12 residues.

This clone showed up just once. The rearrangement joins TRBV10-3 to TRBJ1-2; the D gene is possibly TRBD1 (6 bases). The CDR3 covers 12 residues. Germline V gene data show CDR1 as ENHRY and CDR2 as SYGVKD. With 0 bases removed from V and 8 bases from J, the gap between germline ends came to 7 bases. The CDR3 loop reads CAISESGGGYTF. CDR3 nucleotides: TGTGCCATCAGTGAGTCTGGGGGCGGCTACACCTTC.

The V call is TRBV6-4, the J call TRBJ1-1; perhaps TRBD1 as D (5 bases). This CDR3 region has 13 residues. V lost 6 bases, J lost 6 bases, and 14 bases lay in between. Looked up from germline, CDR1 is MRHNA and CDR2 is SNTAGT. The DNA of the CDR3 is TGTGCCAGCAGAGCAGGGATGACGGCTGAAGCTTTCTTT. It encodes CASRAGMTAEAFF.

J is TRBJ2-7 and V is TRBV21-1; the D call TRBD1 from the table was never checked on the DNA. TRBV21-1 is reported as a pseudogene. The CDR3 is made up of 14 amino acids. CDR3 protein: CASSGAGGDYEQYF. The CDR3 DNA follows: TGTGCCAGCAGCGGTGCAGGGGGCGACTACGAGCAGTACTTC.

DNA of the CDR3: TGTGCCAGCTCACTGGGACAGGGAGAATCAGGCTACACCTTC. Its translation is CASSLGQGESGYTF. This rearrangement joins TRBV18 to TRBJ1-2; 9 positions match TRBD1. Germline V CDR1 and CDR2: KGHSH, LQKENI. V trimming: 4 bases; J trimming: 8 bases; junction bases outside the gene matches: 8. This CDR3 is 14 amino acids long.

The V call is TRBV4-1, the J call TRBJ1-4; TRBD1 agrees at 7 bases. The V and J ends lost 4 bases and 6 bases, in that order; junction bases with no gene match: 8. Germline lookup yields CDR1 MGHRA and CDR2 YSYEKL. CDR3 length: 15 amino acids. The CDR3 DNA reads TGCGCCAGCAGCCCCCGCGGAACAGGGGATGAAAAACTGTTTTTT. Translated, it gives CASSPRGTGDEKLFF.

The chain combines TRBV28 with TRBJ2-5; weak D call: TRBD1 (6 bases). V was shortened by 2 bases and J by 7 bases, with 26 bases between the two germline ends. The CDR3 sequence is 18 residues long. Germline CDR1 and CDR2: MDHEN and SYDVKM. CDR3 protein: CASSLGTAAGASGRTQYF. CDR3 coding DNA: TGTGCCAGCAGTTTAGGCACCGCGGCAGGGGCATCGGGAAGGACCCAGTACTTC.

The J gene is TRBJ2-7, the V gene TRBV5-8; 9 nucleotides match TRBD1. CDR1 is SGHTS, CDR2 YDEGEE, per germline. Germline trimming cut 6 bases from V and 5 bases from J; bases unmatched to any gene: 9. This CDR3 is 14 amino acids long. The CDR3 DNA is TGTGCCAGCACTCCCGGGACAGGGTCTGACGAGCAGTACTTC. This translates into CASTPGTGSDEQYF.

The chain joins TRBV7-9 to TRBJ1-1, with D unresolved. Trimming took off 0 bases at V and 8 bases at J, with 13 bases between the two ends. The CDR3 loop spans 14 amino acids. Per the germline V gene, CDR1 is SEHNR and CDR2 is FQNEAQ (reference sequence). The CDR3 here is CASSLALRGTEAFF. CDR3 coding DNA: TGTGCCAGCAGCTTAGCGCTTCGGGGTACGGAAGCTTTCTTT.

The chain is built from TRBV9 and TRBJ2-1; the match to TRBD2 covers 7 bases. Germline V gene lookup returns CDR1 SGDLS and CDR2 YYNGEE. V dropped 4 bases and J dropped 6; count of bases not matched to a gene: 13. There are 16 residues in the CDR3. The CDR3 DNA follows: TGTGCCAGCAGCCCCCGACTAGCCCAGCCACGCAATGAGCAGTTCTTC. It is translated as CASSPRLAQPRNEQFF.

A remark on this clone: The junction does not match germline at one end; this may be a read error. The V gene is TRBV4-1, the J gene TRBJ2-3; 9 bases match TRBD2. The CDR3 runs to 21 residues. Germline CDR1 MGHRA, CDR2 YSYEKL. The CDR3 reads CASSQFGAGTSGGGATGTQYF. In DNA, the CDR3 is TGCGCCAGCAGCCAATTTGGGGCAGGGACGTCTGGCGGGGGGGCCACAGGTACGCAGTATTTT.

This sequence joins TRBV7-9 and TRBJ1-4; no reliable D call. This CDR3 region has 13 residues. The germline gives CDR1 SEHNR, CDR2 FQNEAQ (reference sequence). V shed 5 bases and J shed 7 bases, with 11 bases lying between them. CDR3 in DNA: TGTGCCAGCAGCCCCCGACAAGGTGAAAAACTGTTTTTT. As protein: CASSPRQGEKLFF.

This rearrangement joins TRBV10-3 to TRBJ2-7, with D maybe TRBD1 (5 bases). The length of the CDR3 is 15 residues. Trimming left V 3 bases short and J 9 bases short, with 21 bases between. Looked up from germline, CDR1 is ENHRY and CDR2 is SYGVKD. The CDR3 coding sequence is TGTGCCATCAGTGAAGGGCAGGGCCCCTCGGTGGGGCAGTACTTC. Translating it yields CAISEGQGPSVGQYF.

The chain has TRBV21-1 and TRBJ1-5. TRBV21-1 is labeled a pseudogene. There are 12 residues in the CDR3. CDR3 protein: CAPGEGNQPQHF. DNA for the CDR3: TGTGCCCCGGGGGAGGGCAATCAGCCCCAGCATTTT.

This chain joins TRBV2 and TRBJ2-7, with 9 positions matching TRBD1. The length of the CDR3 is 13 residues. V was clipped by 6 bases and J by 5 bases; unmatched bases: 5. Germline assignment: CDR1 SNHLY and CDR2 FYNNEI. Here the CDR3 DNA reads TGTGCCAGCAGAGGTGGACAGGGGCACGAGCAGTACTTC. Translated, it gives CASRGGQGHEQYF.

This chain connects TRBV6-5 to TRBJ2-5, with 11 bases that match TRBD2. The trim removed 4 bases at V and 4 bases at J, leaving 5 bases unmatched. Germline values: CDR1 MNHEY, CDR2 SVGAGI. The CDR3 runs to 15 residues. CDR3 sequence reads: CASSSLAGGIETQYF. DNA for the CDR3: TGTGCCAGCAGTTCTCTAGCGGGGGGAATAGAGACCCAGTACTTC.

Of note for this clone: The sample carries other DNA sequences with the same CDR3. The chain couples TRBV19 to TRBJ1-1; TRBD1 is a possible D gene (5 bases). The V end lost 2 bases, the J end lost 5 bases, and 12 bases lay between the germline ends. Germline V gene sequence: CDR1 LNHDA, CDR2 SQIVND (reference sequence). This CDR3 spans 14 amino acids. As DNA, the CDR3 is TGTGCCAGTAGTATACGCACAGGAGGGACTGAAGCTTTCTTT. Translation: CASSIRTGGTEAFF.

J is TRBJ1-2 and V is TRBV2; no definite D call. CDR3 length equals 13 residues. CDR1 and CDR2 from the germline V gene are SNHLY and FYNNEI. Trimming shortened V by 6 bases and J by 2 bases, and 10 bases separated the two germline ends. CDR3 nucleotide sequence: TGTGCCAGCAGGGCCCGAGGGAACTATGGCTACACCTTC. Residues: CASRARGNYGYTF.

This chain links TRBV9 with TRBJ1-6, with a weak D call TRBD1 (6 bases). V was cut by 0 bases and J by 9 bases, with 13 bases left in between. This CDR3 comprises 15 residues. Germline V CDR1 and CDR2: SGDLS, YYNGEE. The CDR3 is CASSVVQGWGSPLHF. The DNA for the CDR3 is TGTGCCAGCAGCGTAGTCCAGGGGTGGGGTTCACCCCTCCACTTT.

The chain uses TRBV7-9 and TRBJ2-2; D remains unclear. This CDR3 spans 11 amino acids. CDR1 is SEHNR, CDR2 FQNEAQ, per germline (reference sequence). V lost 5 bases and J lost 8, with 6 bases in between. The CDR3 reads CASSPPGELFF. CDR3 nucleotide sequence: TGTGCCAGCAGCCCTCCTGGGGAGCTGTTTTTT.

The V and J genes are TRBV5-4 and TRBJ2-1; 9 bases align to TRBD2. V lost 1 base, J lost 12 bases, and 11 bases stayed unmatched. The germline CDR1 and CDR2 sequences are SGHNT and YYREEE (reference sequence). This CDR3 has 15 amino acids. Written as DNA, the CDR3 is TGTGCCAGCAGCTTGAGCGGGGGGCCAGAATTGGGGCAGTTCTTC. Translated: CASSLSGGPELGQFF.

The rearrangement uses TRBV6-5 and TRBJ1-2; D perhaps matches TRBD1 (5 bases). Per the germline V gene, CDR1 is MNHEY and CDR2 is SVGAGI. The CDR3 is made up of 13 amino acids. Trimming took off 5 bases at V and 6 bases at J, with 13 bases between the two ends. The CDR3 protein is CASSPGAGNGYTF. As DNA, the CDR3 is TGTGCCAGCAGTCCTGGGGCAGGGAATGGCTACACCTTC.

This clone has only one observation. The V and J genes are TRBV12-3 or TRBV12-4 and TRBJ2-3; TRBD2 aligns across 7 bases. CDR3 size: 13 residues. After removal of 4 bases from V and 8 bases from J, the junction contained 6 bases not matched to a gene. CDR3 DNA sequence: TGTGCCAGCAGTTGGGAGGGCCGGGGTACGCAGTATTTT. This encodes CASSWEGRGTQYF.

This chain uses TRBV7-2 with TRBJ2-1, with 10 bases that match TRBD2. Germline lookup yields CDR1 SGHTA and CDR2 FQGNSA. V dropped 8 bases and J dropped 2; count of bases not matched to a gene: 12. The CDR3 sequence is 17 residues long. CDR3 coding DNA: TGTGCCAGCCGCCGTTGGACTAGCGGATCAACCTACAATGAGCAGTTCTTC. It translates to CASRRWTSGSTYNEQFF.

This chain links TRBV29-1 with TRBJ2-3; D is uncertain. Germline assignment: CDR1 SQVTM and CDR2 ANQGSEA. This CDR3 contains 12 residues. The V end lost 4 bases, the J end lost 3 bases, and 8 bases lay between the germline ends. In DNA form, the CDR3 reads TGCAGCGTTGTATTTCGGACAGATACGCAGTATTTT. This gives the protein CSVVFRTDTQYF.